This TCR beta chain was sequenced for a study of cytomegalovirus exposure and HLA in healthy donors. The study's findings and limits: The study labeled around 160 TCR beta chains cytomegalovirus-associated. In vitro work confirmed that three CMV-associated chains recognize CMV antigens.

The CDR3 consists of 13 residues. V lost 0 bases, J lost 3 bases, and 7 bases lay in between. Germline V CDR1 and CDR2: SGHNT, YYREEE (reference sequence). An approximately 120-subject validation cohort, separate from the approximately 690-subject first cohort, supplied the donors. This clone was seen only a few times. Its target is unknown. Repertoires were generated with immunoSEQ multiplex PCR, while TCRdb's copy carries only in-frame clones and drops some. Of 280,000 or so clones detected, 85% to 90% appear once; the ten largest clones hold about 0.86%. The chain combines TRBV5-4 with TRBJ2-7; TRBD1 might be the D (6 bases). The sequenced material came from PBMCs. The receptor's source is a woman aged 18-29 years in good health and CMV-seronegative. CDR3 bases: TGTGCCAGCAGCTTGGACAGGGTCTACGAGCAGTACTTC. Protein: CASSLDRVYEQYF.